This T cell receptor beta chain was captured in a study of blood T cells in healthy people across ages. J was trimmed by 5 bases and V by 5 bases; bases with no gene match: 7. The CDR3 contains 15 residues. Germline assignment: CDR1 MNHEY and CDR2 SVGAGI. Together with a sample-barcoded 5' primer, a J-beta primer mix was included in a second PCR lasting about 6 to 11 cycles. Per-sample output comprised a minimum of 3 million paired-end reads containing CDR3. A single record per CDR3 protein comes from TCRdb applying MiXCR to the 5' RACE reads. Among about a million distinct CDR3 sequences, just over 50% were seen once, and the ten largest hold about 20%. Comment on this clonotype: The target antigen is unknown.

Study results and limitations: Observed TCR beta diversity per million T cells went down as age went up. This fall followed a roughly linear course with age. Naive CD4+ cell counts and diversity both ran higher in long-lived than in aged donors.

The sequenced material came from blood. The source of this sequence is an older woman in good health. The chain carries TRBV6-5 and TRBJ2-3; 10 bases align to TRBD2. The CDR3 protein is CASSHLAGARDTQYF. The CDR3 DNA follows: TGTGCCAGCAGTCACCTAGCGGGAGCAAGAGATACGCAGTATTTT.